This TCR beta chain is drawn from a study of long-term antiretroviral therapy in people with HIV. Background on the study: A decade or so separates the oldest specimens from the later 2015 immediate-ART recommendation.

Sequencing relied on immunoSEQ assay v3.0, run at survey level. Profiled with immunoSEQ multiplex PCR; TCRdb holds only in-frame clones, not every one. The data show 14,000 or so clones, more than 60% seen once. This CDR3 contains 14 residues. Germline loops: CDR1 WSHSY, CDR2 SAAADI. The V gene end was trimmed by 6 bases and the J gene end by 7 bases; junction bases not matched to a gene: 8. The chain uses TRBV10-2 and TRBJ1-1, with 10 nucleotides matching TRBD1. The clonotype comes from a man aged 40-49 years with HIV. Material: unsorted PBMCs, obtained 1.3 years before starting antiretroviral therapy. CDR3 amino acids: CASSVTGGSFEAFF. CDR3 nucleotide sequence: TGCGCCAGCAGCGTGACAGGGGGCTCGTTTGAAGCTTTCTTT.